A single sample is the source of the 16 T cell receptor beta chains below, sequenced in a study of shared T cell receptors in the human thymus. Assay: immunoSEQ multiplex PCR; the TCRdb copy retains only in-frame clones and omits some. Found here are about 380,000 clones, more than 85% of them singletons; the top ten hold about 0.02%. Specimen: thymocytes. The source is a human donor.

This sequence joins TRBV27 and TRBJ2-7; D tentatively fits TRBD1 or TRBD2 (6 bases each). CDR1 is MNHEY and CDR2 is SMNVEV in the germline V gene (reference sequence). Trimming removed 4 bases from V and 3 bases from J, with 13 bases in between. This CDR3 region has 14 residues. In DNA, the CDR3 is TGTGCCAGCAGTTGGAGGGGGTCTAGCTACGAGCAGTACTTC. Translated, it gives CASSWRGSSYEQYF.

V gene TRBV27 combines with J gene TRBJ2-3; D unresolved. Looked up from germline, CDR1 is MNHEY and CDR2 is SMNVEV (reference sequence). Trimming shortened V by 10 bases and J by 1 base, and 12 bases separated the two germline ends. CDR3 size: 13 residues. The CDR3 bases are TGTGCCACCGGACGTGCACGCACAGATACGCAGTATTTT. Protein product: CATGRARTDTQYF.

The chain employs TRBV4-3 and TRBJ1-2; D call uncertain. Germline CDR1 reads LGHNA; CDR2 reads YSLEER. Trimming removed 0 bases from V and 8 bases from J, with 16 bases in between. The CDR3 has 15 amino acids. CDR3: CASSQDLDGGGGYTF. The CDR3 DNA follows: TGCGCCAGCAGCCAAGATCTGGACGGTGGAGGAGGCTACACCTTC.

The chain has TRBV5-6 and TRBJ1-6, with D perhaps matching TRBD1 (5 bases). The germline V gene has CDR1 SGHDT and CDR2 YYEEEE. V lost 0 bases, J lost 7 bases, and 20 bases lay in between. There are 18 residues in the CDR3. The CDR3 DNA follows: TGTGCCAGCAGCTTGGCCGCTCGGGGGAAGGAGTACAATTCACCCCTCCACTTT. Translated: CASSLAARGKEYNSPLHF.

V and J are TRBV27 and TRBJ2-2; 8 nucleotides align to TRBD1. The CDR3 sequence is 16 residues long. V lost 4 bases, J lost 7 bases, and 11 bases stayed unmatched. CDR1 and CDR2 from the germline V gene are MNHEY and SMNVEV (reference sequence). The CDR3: CASSSPDRDGGGELFF. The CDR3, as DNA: TGTGCCAGCAGTTCCCCGGACAGGGATGGTGGCGGGGAGCTGTTTTTT.

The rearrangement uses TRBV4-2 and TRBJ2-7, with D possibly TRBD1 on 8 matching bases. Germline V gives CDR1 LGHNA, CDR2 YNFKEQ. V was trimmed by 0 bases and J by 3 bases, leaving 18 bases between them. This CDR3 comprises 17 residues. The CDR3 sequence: CASSQDPGGQENYEQYF. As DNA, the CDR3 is TGTGCCAGCAGCCAAGACCCGGGGGGACAGGAAAACTACGAGCAGTACTTC.

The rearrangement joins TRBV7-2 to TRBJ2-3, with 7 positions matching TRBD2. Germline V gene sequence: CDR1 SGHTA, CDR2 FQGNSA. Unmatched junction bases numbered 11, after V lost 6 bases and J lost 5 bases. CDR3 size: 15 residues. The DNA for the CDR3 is TGTGCCAGCAGTTTGGAAACTAGCGCGCAAGATACGCAGTATTTT. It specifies CASSLETSAQDTQYF.

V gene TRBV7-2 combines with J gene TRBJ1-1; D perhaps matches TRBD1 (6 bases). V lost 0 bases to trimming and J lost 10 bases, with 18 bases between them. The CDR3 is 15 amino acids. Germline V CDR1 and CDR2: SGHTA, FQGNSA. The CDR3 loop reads CASSLASDQGRVAFF. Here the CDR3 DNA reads TGTGCCAGCAGCTTAGCGTCGGATCAGGGGAGGGTAGCTTTCTTT.

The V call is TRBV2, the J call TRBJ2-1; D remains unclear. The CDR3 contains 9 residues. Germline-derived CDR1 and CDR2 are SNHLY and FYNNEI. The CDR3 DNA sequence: TGTGTCCCCCAGTATGTGCAGTTCTTC. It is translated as CVPQYVQFF.

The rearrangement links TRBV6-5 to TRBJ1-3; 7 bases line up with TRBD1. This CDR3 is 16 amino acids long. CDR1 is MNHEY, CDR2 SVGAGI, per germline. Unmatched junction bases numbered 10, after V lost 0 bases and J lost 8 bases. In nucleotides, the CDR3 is TGTGCCAGCAGTTACTCGCAGACAGGGCGAGCACACACCATATATTTT. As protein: CASSYSQTGRAHTIYF.

The CDR3 spells CASSEFRNAEAFF. As DNA, the CDR3 is TGTGCCAGCAGTGAATTCCGCAATGCTGAAGCTTTCTTT. V and J are TRBV25-1 and TRBJ1-1, with D unclear. Germline V lookup: CDR1 MGHDK, CDR2 SYGVNS. The CDR3 contains 13 residues. V was cut by 1 base and J by 6 bases, with 9 bases left in between.

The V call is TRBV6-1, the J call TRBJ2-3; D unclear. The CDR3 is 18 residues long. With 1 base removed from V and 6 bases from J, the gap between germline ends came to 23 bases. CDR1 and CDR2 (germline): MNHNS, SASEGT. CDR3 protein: CASSEDRARQCVTDTQYF. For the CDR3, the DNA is TGTGCCAGCAGTGAAGATCGGGCCCGCCAGTGTGTGACGGATACGCAGTATTTT.

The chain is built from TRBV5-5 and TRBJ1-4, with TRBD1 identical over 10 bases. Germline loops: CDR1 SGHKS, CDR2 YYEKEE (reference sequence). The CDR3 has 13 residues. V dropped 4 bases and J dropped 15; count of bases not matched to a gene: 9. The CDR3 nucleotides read TGTGCCAGCAGCGGACAGGGGGAACGAAGATTGTTTTTT. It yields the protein CASSGQGERRLFF.

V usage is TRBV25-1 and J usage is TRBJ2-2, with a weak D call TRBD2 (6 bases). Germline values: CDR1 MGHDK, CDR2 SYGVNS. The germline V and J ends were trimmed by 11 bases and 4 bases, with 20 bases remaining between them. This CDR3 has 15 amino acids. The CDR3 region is CAAGGRPTSTGELFF. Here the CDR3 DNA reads TGTGCCGCTGGTGGGAGGCCCACGAGCACCGGGGAGCTGTTTTTT.

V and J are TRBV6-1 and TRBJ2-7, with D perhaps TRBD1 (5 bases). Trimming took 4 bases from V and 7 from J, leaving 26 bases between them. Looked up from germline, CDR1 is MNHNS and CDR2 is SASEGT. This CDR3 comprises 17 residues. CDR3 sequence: CASSVVTDIGVFREQYF. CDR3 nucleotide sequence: TGTGCCAGCAGTGTCGTGACAGACATTGGGGTTTTCCGGGAGCAGTACTTC.

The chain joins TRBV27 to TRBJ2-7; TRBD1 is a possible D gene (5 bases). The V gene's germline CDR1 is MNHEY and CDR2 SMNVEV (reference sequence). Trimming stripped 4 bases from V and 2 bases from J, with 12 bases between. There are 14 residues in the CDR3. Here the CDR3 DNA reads TGTGCCAGCAGTTCCGACAGTCGCCCCTACGAGCAGTACTTC. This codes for CASSSDSRPYEQYF.